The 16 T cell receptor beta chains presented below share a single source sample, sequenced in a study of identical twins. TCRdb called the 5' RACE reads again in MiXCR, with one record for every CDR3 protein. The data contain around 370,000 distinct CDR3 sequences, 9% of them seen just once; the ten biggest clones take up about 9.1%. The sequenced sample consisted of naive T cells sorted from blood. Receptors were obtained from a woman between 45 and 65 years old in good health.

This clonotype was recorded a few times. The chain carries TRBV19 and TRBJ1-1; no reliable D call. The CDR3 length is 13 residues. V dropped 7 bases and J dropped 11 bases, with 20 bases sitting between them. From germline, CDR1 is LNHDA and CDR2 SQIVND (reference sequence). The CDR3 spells CASMGRETLFAFF. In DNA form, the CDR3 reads TGTGCCAGTATGGGCCGGGAGACACTGTTCGCTTTCTTT. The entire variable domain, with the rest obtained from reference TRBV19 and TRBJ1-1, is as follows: DGGITQSPKYLFRKEGQNVTLSCEQNLNHDAMYWYRQDPGQGLRLIYYSQIVNDFQKGDIAEGYSVSREKKESFPLTVTSAQKNPTAFYLCASMGRETLFAFFGQGTRLTVV.

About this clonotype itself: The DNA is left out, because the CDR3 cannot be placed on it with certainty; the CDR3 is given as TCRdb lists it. The CDR3 here is CISVSEADKRGGGTDTQYF. The chain joins TRBV7-5 to TRBJ2-3; TRBD1, as called in the table, went unchecked against the DNA. TRBV7-5 is a known pseudogene. The CDR3 is made up of 19 amino acids, end residues included.

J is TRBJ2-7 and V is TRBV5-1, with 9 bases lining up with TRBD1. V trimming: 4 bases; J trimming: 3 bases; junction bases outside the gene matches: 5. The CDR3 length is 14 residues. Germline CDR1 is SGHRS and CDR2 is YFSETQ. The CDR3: CASSRDRVYYEQYF. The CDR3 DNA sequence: TGCGCCAGCAGCCGGGACAGGGTGTACTACGAGCAGTACTTC.

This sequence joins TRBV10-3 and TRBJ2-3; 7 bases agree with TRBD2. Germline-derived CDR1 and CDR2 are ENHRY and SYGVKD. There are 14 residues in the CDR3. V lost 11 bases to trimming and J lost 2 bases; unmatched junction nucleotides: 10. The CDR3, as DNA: TGTGCCGCTCGAGGGAGGGTGAACACAGATACGCAGTATTTT. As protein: CAARGRVNTDTQYF.

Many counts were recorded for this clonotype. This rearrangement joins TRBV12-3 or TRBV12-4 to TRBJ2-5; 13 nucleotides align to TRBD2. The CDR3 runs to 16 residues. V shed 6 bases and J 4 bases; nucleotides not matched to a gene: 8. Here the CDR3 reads CASSPPGLAGRETQYF. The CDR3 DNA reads TGTGCCAGCAGCCCCCCGGGACTAGCGGGAAGAGAGACCCAGTACTTC.

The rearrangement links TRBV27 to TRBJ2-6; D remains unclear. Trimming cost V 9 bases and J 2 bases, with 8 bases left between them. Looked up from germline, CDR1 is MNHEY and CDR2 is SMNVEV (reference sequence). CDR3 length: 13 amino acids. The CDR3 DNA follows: TGTGCCAGTGGTGGTGCTGGGGCCAACGTCCTGACTTTC. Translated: CASGGAGANVLTF.

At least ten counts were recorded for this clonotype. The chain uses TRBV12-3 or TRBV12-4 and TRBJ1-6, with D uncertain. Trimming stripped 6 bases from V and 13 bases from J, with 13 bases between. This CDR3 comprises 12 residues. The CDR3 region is CASSSPAYPLHF. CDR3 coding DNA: TGTGCCAGCAGCTCCCCCGCTTACCCCCTCCACTTT.

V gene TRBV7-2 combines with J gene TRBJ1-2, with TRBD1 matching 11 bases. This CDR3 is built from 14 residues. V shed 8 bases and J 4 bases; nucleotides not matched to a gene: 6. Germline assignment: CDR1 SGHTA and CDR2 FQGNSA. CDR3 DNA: TGTGCCAGCCAGGGACAGGGGGTGAGCTATGGCTACACCTTC. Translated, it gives CASQGQGVSYGYTF.

CDR3 region: CATSDGTSGGNEQFF. In nucleotides, the CDR3 is TGTGCCACCAGTGATGGGACTAGCGGGGGGAATGAGCAGTTCTTC. V and J are TRBV24-1 and TRBJ2-1; 15 bases align to TRBD2. The CDR3 runs 15 residues. The germline V gene has CDR1 KGHDR and CDR2 SFDVKD. After removal of 3 bases from V and 7 bases from J, the junction contained 0 bases not matched to a gene.

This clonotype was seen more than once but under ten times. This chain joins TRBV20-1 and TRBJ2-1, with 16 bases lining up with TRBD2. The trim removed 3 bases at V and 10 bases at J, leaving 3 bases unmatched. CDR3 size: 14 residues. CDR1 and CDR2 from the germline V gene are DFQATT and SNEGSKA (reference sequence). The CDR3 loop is CSASGTSGRAEQFF. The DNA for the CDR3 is TGCAGTGCTAGCGGGACTAGCGGGAGGGCCGAGCAGTTCTTC.

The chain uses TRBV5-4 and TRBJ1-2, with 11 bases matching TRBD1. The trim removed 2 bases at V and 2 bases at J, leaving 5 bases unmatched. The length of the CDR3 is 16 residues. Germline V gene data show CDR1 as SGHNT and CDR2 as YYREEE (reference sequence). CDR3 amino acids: CASSLQGDRGNYGYTF. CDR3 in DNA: TGTGCCAGCAGCTTACAAGGGGACAGGGGGAACTATGGCTACACCTTC.

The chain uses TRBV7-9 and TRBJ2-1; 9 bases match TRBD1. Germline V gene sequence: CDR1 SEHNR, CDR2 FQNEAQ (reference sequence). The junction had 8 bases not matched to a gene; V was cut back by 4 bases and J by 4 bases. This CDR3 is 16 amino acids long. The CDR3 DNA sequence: TGTGCCAGCAGCTCCTGGGGGGGGACAGGGTACAATGAGCAGTTCTTC. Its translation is CASSSWGGTGYNEQFF.

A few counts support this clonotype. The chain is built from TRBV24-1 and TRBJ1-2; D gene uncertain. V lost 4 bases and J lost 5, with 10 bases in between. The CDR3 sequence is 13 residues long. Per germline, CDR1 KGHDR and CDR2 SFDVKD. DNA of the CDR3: TGTGCCACCAGTGACGGCGAGGCGTATGGCTACACCTTC. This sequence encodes CATSDGEAYGYTF.

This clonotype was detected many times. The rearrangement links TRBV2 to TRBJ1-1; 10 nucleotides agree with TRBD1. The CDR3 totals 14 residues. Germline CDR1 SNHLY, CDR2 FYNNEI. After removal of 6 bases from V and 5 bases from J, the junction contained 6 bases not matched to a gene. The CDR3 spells CASSRDRGWTEAFF. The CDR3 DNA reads TGTGCCAGCAGCCGGGACAGGGGCTGGACTGAAGCTTTCTTT. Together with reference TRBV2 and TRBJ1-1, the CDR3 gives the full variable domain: EPEVTQTPSHQVTQMGQEVILRCVPISNHLYFYWYRQILGQKVEFLVSFYNNEISEKSEIFDDQFSVERPDGSNFTLKIRSTKLEDSAMYFCASSRDRGWTEAFFGQGTRLTVV.

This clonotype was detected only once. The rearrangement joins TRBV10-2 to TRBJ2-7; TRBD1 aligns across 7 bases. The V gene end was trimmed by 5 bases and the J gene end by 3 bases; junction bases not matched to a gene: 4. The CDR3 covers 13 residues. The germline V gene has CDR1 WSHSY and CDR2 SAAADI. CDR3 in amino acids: CASSTGDIYEQYF. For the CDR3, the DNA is TGCGCCAGCAGTACAGGGGACATCTACGAGCAGTACTTC.

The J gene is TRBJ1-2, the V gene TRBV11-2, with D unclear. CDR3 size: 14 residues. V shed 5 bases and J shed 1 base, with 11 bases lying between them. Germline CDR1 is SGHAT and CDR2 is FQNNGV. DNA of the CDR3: TGTGCCAGCAGCCCTAGTTCCGGTAACTATGGCTACACCTTC. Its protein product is CASSPSSGNYGYTF. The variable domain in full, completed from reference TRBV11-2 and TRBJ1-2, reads EAGVAQSPRYKIIEKRQSVAFWCNPISGHATLYWYQQILGQGPKLLIQFQNNGVVDDSQLPKDRFSAERLKGVDSTLKIQPAKLEDSAVYLCASSPSSGNYGYTFGSGTRLTVV.